This T cell receptor (beta chain) derives from a study of T cell responses to AZD1222 COVID-19 vaccine. Study results and limitations: White British donors predominated, females outnumbered males, and clonal diversity was possibly underestimated. Without day 14 samples, only post-peak T cell repertoires were studied.

For this clone: Its antigen remains unknown. Other nucleotide sequences from this sample produce the same CDR3.

The CDR3 consists of 14 residues. The V end lost 4 bases, the J end lost 0 bases, and 9 bases lay between the germline ends. The germline gives CDR1 LNHDA, CDR2 SQIVND (reference sequence). Clones were sequenced by immunoSEQ multiplex PCR, and TCRdb holds only the in-frame ones, with some missing. The sample consists of 150,000 to 200,000 clones, 90% to 95% of them appearing once. Source: peripheral blood, taken 28 days after the second dose of the MenACWY control vaccine. The clonotype comes from an adult who received the MenACWY meningococcal vaccine as a control. The chain uses TRBV19 and TRBJ1-1, with D perhaps matching TRBD1 (6 bases). CDR3 sequence reads: CASSTGHLNTEAFF. The CDR3 DNA sequence: TGTGCCAGTAGTACGGGACACCTGAACACTGAAGCTTTCTTT.